Below are 24 T cell receptor beta chains sequenced from a single sample in a study of chemoradiotherapy in HPV16-positive cancers. Clones were read by immunoSEQ multiplex PCR, and TCRdb kept only the in-frame ones, dropping some. The sample includes a few thousand clones, 70% to 90% of them seen just once. Here the sequenced sample was tumor tissue, taken from a patient who underwent chemoradiotherapy. The source is a human donor with HPV-associated anogenital cancer.

In its sample, this clone was seen a few times. The rearrangement uses TRBV7-2 and TRBJ1-6; perhaps TRBD1 as D (5 bases). The CDR3 extends over 13 amino acids. Germline V lookup: CDR1 SGHTA, CDR2 FQGNSA. Trimming pared 3 bases from V and 10 bases from J, leaving 10 bases between. DNA for the CDR3: TGTGCCAGCAGCTTTGACAGTGGATCACCCCTCCACTTT. It translates to CASSFDSGSPLHF.

The rearrangement joins TRBV6-6 to TRBJ2-1, with no clear D. Per the germline V gene, CDR1 is MNHNY and CDR2 is SVGAGI (reference sequence). The CDR3 is made up of 15 amino acids. Between the trimmed V and J ends, which lost 2 bases and 2 bases, there was a span of 10 bases. The chain's CDR3 is CASSYLSSPYNEQFF. The CDR3 DNA reads TGTGCCAGCAGTTACCTTAGCTCGCCCTACAATGAGCAGTTCTTC.

The chain joins TRBV19 to TRBJ2-2, with D possibly matching TRBD1 (5 bases). V lost 5 bases and J 4 bases, leaving 14 bases between the germline ends. The length of the CDR3 is 15 residues. Germline values: CDR1 LNHDA, CDR2 SQIVND (reference sequence). The CDR3, as DNA: TGTGCCAGTAGTCTTATAGGGGTCGGCACCGGGGAGCTGTTTTTT. Translating gives CASSLIGVGTGELFF.

The CDR3 DNA reads as TGTGCCAGTAGTATAGGGTTTCGGGGGGACCCCGGGTTTGGCTACACCTTC. Residues: CASSIGFRGDPGFGYTF. This sequence joins TRBV19 and TRBJ1-2; possible D gene TRBD1, 5 bases. Per germline, CDR1 LNHDA and CDR2 SQIVND (reference sequence). The V end lost 1 base, the J end lost 7 bases, and 22 bases lay between the germline ends. The CDR3 is 17 residues long.

The chain recombines TRBV5-4 with TRBJ2-1, with 10 bases matching TRBD1. CDR1 is SGHNT and CDR2 is YYREEE in the germline V gene (reference sequence). V lost 4 bases to trimming and J lost 4 bases; unmatched junction nucleotides: 5. This CDR3 region has 15 residues. For the CDR3, the DNA is TGTGCCAGCAGCCCCCCGGGACAGGGGTACAATGAGCAGTTCTTC. Protein product: CASSPPGQGYNEQFF.

The chain has TRBV11-3 and TRBJ2-1; perhaps TRBD1 as D (7 bases). Trimming removed 5 bases at V and 9 bases at J, with 14 bases between. CDR3 length: 13 residues. From germline, CDR1 is SGHNT and CDR2 YENEEA. This chain's CDR3 is CASSAQGGGEQFF. The CDR3 nucleotides read TGTGCCAGCAGCGCCCAGGGGGGTGGTGAGCAGTTCTTC.

This chain connects TRBV7-2 to TRBJ1-5; possibly TRBD1 for D (6 bases). The CDR3 is 18 residues long. The germline V gene encodes CDR1 SGHTA and CDR2 FQGNSA. The V end lost 5 bases, the J end lost 5 bases, and 25 bases lay between the germline ends. The CDR3 nucleotides are TGTGCCAGCAGCACTAGACAGGATCGCGGGGAAGGGGATCAGCCCCAGCATTTT. It specifies CASSTRQDRGEGDQPQHF.

V and J are TRBV6-6 and TRBJ2-1, with 14 bases that match TRBD2. From germline, CDR1 is MNHNY and CDR2 SVGAGI (reference sequence). The CDR3 runs 14 residues. V was clipped by 4 bases and J by 12 bases; unmatched bases: 5. CDR3 protein: CASSSTSGGAWQFF. CDR3 nucleotides: TGTGCCAGCAGTTCGACTAGCGGGGGGGCGTGGCAGTTCTTC.

V gene TRBV19 combines with J gene TRBJ1-4; 7 bases align to TRBD1. The CDR3 has 16 residues. After removal of 3 bases from V and 3 bases from J, the junction contained 7 bases not matched to a gene. From germline, CDR1 is LNHDA and CDR2 SQIVND (reference sequence). The CDR3 loop is CASSMRDSSSNEKLFF. The CDR3 nucleotides are TGTGCCAGTAGTATGAGGGACAGTTCTTCTAATGAAAAACTGTTTTTT.

The chain combines TRBV9 with TRBJ2-5; TRBD2 agrees at 8 bases. Germline V gene sequence: CDR1 SGDLS, CDR2 YYNGEE. Trimming at V came to 0 bases and at J to 3 bases, leaving 10 bases not matched to a gene. The CDR3 spans 17 residues. The CDR3 loop reads CASSVGRAGGGEETQYF. The DNA of the CDR3 is TGTGCCAGCAGCGTAGGGAGGGCGGGAGGCGGAGAAGAGACCCAGTACTTC.

Only a few counts were recorded for this clone. The V call is TRBV5-6, the J call TRBJ1-2, with D possibly TRBD1 on 6 matching bases. Trimming took 4 bases from V and 1 from J, leaving 14 bases between them. The CDR3 is 15 residues long. Germline V CDR1 and CDR2: SGHDT, YYEEEE. The CDR3 DNA sequence: TGTGCCAGCAGCACCCGGGACAAATTTAACTATGGCTACACCTTC. It codes for CASSTRDKFNYGYTF. Full variable domain (outside the CDR3, taken from reference TRBV5-6 and TRBJ1-2): DAGVTQSPTHLIKTRGQQVTLRCSPKSGHDTVSWYQQALGQGPQFIFQYYEEEERQRGNFPDRFSGHQFPNYSSELNVNALLLGDSALYLCASSTRDKFNYGYTFGSGTRLTVV.

CDR3: CASSPEAFF. The CDR3 coding sequence is TGTGCCAGCAGCCCTGAAGCTTTCTTT. This chain links TRBV21-1 with TRBJ1-1. TRBV21-1 is given as a pseudogene. The CDR3 has 9 residues.

There are a few counts of this clone. The chain carries TRBV29-1 and TRBJ2-4; 10 nucleotides match TRBD2. This CDR3 is built from 15 residues. From germline, CDR1 is SQVTM and CDR2 ANQGSEA. Germline trimming cut 2 bases from V and 7 bases from J; bases unmatched to any gene: 8. CDR3 sequence: CSVESPSGSRNIQYF. The CDR3 nucleotides are TGCAGCGTTGAAAGTCCTAGCGGGAGCAGGAACATTCAGTACTTC.

This chain links TRBV4-1 with TRBJ1-4, with D possibly being TRBD1 (6 bases). Trimming stripped 2 bases from V and 1 base from J, with 8 bases between. CDR1 MGHRA and CDR2 YSYEKL come from the germline V gene. The length of the CDR3 is 15 residues. CDR3 DNA sequence: TGCGCCAGCAGCCAACGAGGGGGAACTAATGAAAAACTGTTTTTT. Translating gives CASSQRGGTNEKLFF.

The V gene is TRBV25-1, the J gene TRBJ2-7; 7 positions match TRBD1. CDR1 MGHDK and CDR2 SYGVNS come from the germline V gene. V lost 3 bases and J lost 0; bases outside the gene matches: 14. This CDR3 spans 18 amino acids. The DNA of the CDR3 is TGTGCCAGCAGTGACTCCAGTTTGGGACAGATAGCCTCCTACGAGCAGTACTTC. This gives the protein CASSDSSLGQIASYEQYF.

This chain joins TRBV7-8 and TRBJ2-7; 8 positions match TRBD1. The junction had 7 bases not matched to a gene; V was cut back by 4 bases and J by 2 bases. Germline values: CDR1 SGHVS, CDR2 FQNEAQ. This CDR3 is built from 15 residues. DNA for the CDR3: TGTGCCAGCAGCTCTTGGACAGGGATGCCCTACGAGCAGTACTTC. Protein: CASSSWTGMPYEQYF. The variable domain in full, completed from reference TRBV7-8 and TRBJ2-7, reads GAGVSQSPRYKVAKRGQDVALRCDPISGHVSLFWYQQALGQGPEFLTYFQNEAQLDKSGLPSDRFFAERPEGSVSTLKIQRTQQEDSAVYLCASSSWTGMPYEQYFGPGTRLTVT.

The chain has TRBV29-1 and TRBJ1-1; D remains ambiguous. CDR3 length: 14 amino acids. V was pared by 1 base and J by 2 bases, with 11 bases between. Germline CDR1 reads SQVTM; CDR2 reads ANQGSEA. CDR3 loop: CSVEAGRPNTEAFF. DNA for the CDR3: TGCAGCGTTGAAGCGGGCCGGCCTAACACTGAAGCTTTCTTT.

The CDR3 DNA reads as TGTGCCAGCAGTGACCGGACTAGCGGACAAGAGACCCAGTACTTC. Translating gives CASSDRTSGQETQYF. The chain carries TRBV7-9 and TRBJ2-5, with TRBD2 identical over 10 bases. The CDR3 is made up of 15 amino acids. The V and J ends lost 6 bases and 2 bases, in that order; junction bases with no gene match: 6. Germline CDR1 is SEHNR and CDR2 is FQNEAQ (reference sequence).

This clone was found once. The rearrangement joins TRBV15 to TRBJ1-2, with D possibly being TRBD1 (5 bases). CDR3 size: 14 residues. Germline loops: CDR1 LNHNV, CDR2 YYDKDF (reference sequence). The V and J ends lost 0 bases and 8 bases respectively, with 13 bases between them. CDR3 sequence (DNA): TGTGCCACCAGCAGAGATTTGGGGGTACACGGCTACACCTTC. Translating it yields CATSRDLGVHGYTF.

V gene TRBV5-5 combines with J gene TRBJ2-1; tentatively, D is TRBD2 (6 bases). CDR3 size: 16 residues. V shed 6 bases and J shed 2 bases, with 18 bases lying between them. Germline values: CDR1 SGHKS, CDR2 YYEKEE (reference sequence). Here the CDR3 DNA reads TGTGCCAGCACCTTTAGTGGGGGGTCCACCTACAATGAGCAGTTCTTC. Protein sequence: CASTFSGGSTYNEQFF.

The rearrangement links TRBV9 to TRBJ2-2; D is undetermined. The germline V and J ends were trimmed by 3 bases and 6 bases, with 3 bases remaining between them. This CDR3 has 11 amino acids. Germline assignment: CDR1 SGDLS and CDR2 YYNGEE. The CDR3 DNA is TGTGCCAGCAGCGCGGCCGGGGAGCTGTTTTTT. Translation: CASSAAGELFF.

This clone has a handful of counts. CDR3: CAWSIGGDQPQHF. The CDR3 DNA sequence: TGTGCCTGGAGTATAGGGGGAGATCAGCCCCAGCATTTT. V and J are TRBV30 and TRBJ1-5; D is possibly TRBD1 (6 bases). The V end was cut by 2 bases, the J end by 5 bases, with 10 bases between. Looked up from germline, CDR1 is GTSNPN and CDR2 is SVGIG (reference sequence). The CDR3 is 13 amino acids.

The CDR3 here is CASSLDRAGEGDTQYF. CDR3 sequence (DNA): TGTGCCAGCAGCTTAGATCGGGCAGGGGAGGGAGATACGCAGTATTTT. The rearrangement joins TRBV7-8 to TRBJ2-3; a weak D match, TRBD2 (7 bases). Trimming removed 1 base from V and 5 bases from J, with 16 bases in between. CDR3 length: 16 amino acids. Per germline, CDR1 SGHVS and CDR2 FQNEAQ.

This chain uses TRBV10-3 with TRBJ2-1; D gene ambiguous. The V end lost 3 bases, the J end lost 6 bases, and 9 bases lay between the germline ends. This CDR3 has 13 residues. Germline V CDR1 and CDR2: ENHRY, SYGVKD. In DNA, the CDR3 is TGTGCCATCAGTGAAGAGTGGGGCAATGAGCAGTTCTTC. Its protein is CAISEEWGNEQFF.